The 26 T cell receptor beta chains reported below all come from one sample, sequenced in a study of blood T cell repertoires in COVID-19. TCRdb's table, derived via immunoSEQ multiplex PCR, lists solely in-frame clones and lacks some. The table lists some 400,000 clones, roughly 92% of them singletons. Specimen: PBMCs or T cells enriched from blood (not recorded which). The source of these receptors is a woman in her 40s who had been exposed to COVID-19.

The chain joins TRBV14 to TRBJ2-7, with a tentative D call TRBD2 (5 bases). V gave up 1 base and J gave up 7 bases, with 20 bases separating them. Germline values: CDR1 SGHDN, CDR2 FVKESK. The CDR3 consists of 16 residues. This CDR3 is CASSQVGGGLSGEQYF. The CDR3 bases are TGTGCCAGCAGCCAAGTGGGTGGCGGCCTTTCGGGGGAGCAGTACTTC.

This clone came up once. The chain has TRBV11-2 and TRBJ2-3; D is uncertain. There are 13 residues in the CDR3. Germline CDR1 SGHAT, CDR2 FQNNGV. Trimming pared 1 base from V and 2 bases from J, leaving 4 bases between. CDR3 nucleotide sequence: TGTGCCAGCAGCTTAGTATTCACAGATACGCAGTATTTT. It encodes CASSLVFTDTQYF.

The chain combines TRBV5-1 with TRBJ2-5; D may be TRBD1 (6 bases). V was trimmed by 0 bases and J by 2 bases, leaving 11 bases between them. Per germline, CDR1 SGHRS and CDR2 YFSETQ. The CDR3 contains 15 residues. In nucleotides, the CDR3 is TGCGCCAGCAGCTTGGTGAGGCAGGGGCAAGAGACCCAGTACTTC. The encoded protein is CASSLVRQGQETQYF.

The chain couples TRBV6-2 or TRBV6-3 to TRBJ1-5, with unresolved D. CDR1 and CDR2 from the germline V gene are MNHEY and SVGEGT. V lost 0 bases and J lost 0, with 9 bases in between. The CDR3 is 16 residues long. The DNA of the CDR3 is TGTGCCAGCAGTTACTCGAGAGGGCGTAGCAATCAGCCCCAGCATTTT. Amino acids: CASSYSRGRSNQPQHF.

This rearrangement joins TRBV21-1 to TRBJ2-7; no check of the table's D call, TRBD2, against the DNA was made. TRBV21-1 is deemed a pseudogene. The CDR3 spans 14 residues. In DNA, the CDR3 is TGTGCCAGCAGCAACCAAGTATGTGAGTACGAGCAGTACTTC. Its protein product is CASSNQVCEYEQYF.

The chain employs TRBV27 and TRBJ2-1; TRBD2 matches at 12 bases. The ends lost 5 bases at V and 4 bases at J; junction bases unmatched: 6. From germline, CDR1 is MNHEY and CDR2 SMNVEV (reference sequence). This CDR3 comprises 16 residues. The CDR3: CASSPRTSGTYNEQFF. CDR3 bases: TGTGCCAGCAGTCCGCGGACTAGCGGGACATACAATGAGCAGTTCTTC.

The chain couples TRBV6-1 to TRBJ1-3; D gene unclear. V lost 2 bases to trimming and J lost 5 bases, with 7 bases between them. Per the germline V gene, CDR1 is MNHNS and CDR2 is SASEGT. CDR3 length: 13 residues. The DNA of the CDR3 is TGTGCCAGCAGTGAATTCATCAGAAACACCATATATTTT. It translates to CASSEFIRNTIYF.

This clone has only one observation. V is TRBV9 and J is TRBJ2-3; TRBD1 agrees at 8 bases. Germline lookup yields CDR1 SGDLS and CDR2 YYNGEE. The CDR3 has 19 amino acids. V dropped 2 bases and J dropped 2; count of bases not matched to a gene: 16. This chain's CDR3 is CASSVARGPRTPATDTQYF. Written as DNA, the CDR3 is TGTGCCAGCAGCGTGGCCAGGGGGCCTCGAACGCCGGCCACAGATACGCAGTATTTT.

This clone showed up just once. The chain is built from TRBV7-9 and TRBJ1-2; D unclear. Looked up from germline, CDR1 is SEHNR and CDR2 is FQNEAQ (reference sequence). The CDR3 spans 16 residues. V shed 5 bases and J shed 0 bases, with 16 bases lying between them. The CDR3 region is CASSRGFGSANYGYTF. CDR3 coding DNA: TGTGCCAGCAGCCGAGGGTTTGGGAGTGCTAACTATGGCTACACCTTC.

About this clone: At one end, the junction sequence differs from germline, possibly due to a read error. The V gene is TRBV30, the J gene TRBJ2-3; D is perhaps TRBD2 (5 bases). The germline V gene encodes CDR1 GTSNPN and CDR2 SVGIG (reference sequence). The CDR3 runs to 11 residues. The CDR3 region has the DNA TGTGCGTGGACTAGCACAGATACGCAGTATTTT. Encoded protein: CAWTSTDTQYF.

The rearrangement joins TRBV5-5 to TRBJ2-7; D is possibly TRBD1 (6 bases). Trimming stripped 4 bases from V and 4 bases from J, with 24 bases between. Germline-derived CDR1 and CDR2 are SGHKS and YYEKEE (reference sequence). This CDR3 contains 17 residues. The CDR3 region is CASSPREVTGKDYEQYF. The DNA for the CDR3 is TGTGCCAGCAGCCCTAGAGAGGTAACAGGGAAAGATTACGAGCAGTACTTC.

This clone was picked up a small number of times. The chain combines TRBV18 with TRBJ1-1, with 7 nucleotides matching TRBD1. The CDR3 runs 12 residues. V dropped 2 bases and J dropped 8; count of bases not matched to a gene: 2. CDR1 is KGHSH, CDR2 LQKENI, per germline. The CDR3 is CASSPGTAEAFF. The CDR3, as DNA: TGTGCCAGCTCACCAGGGACAGCCGAAGCTTTCTTT. The complete variable domain, with remaining parts taken from reference TRBV18 and TRBJ1-1, reads NAGVMQNPRHLVRRRGQEARLRCSPMKGHSHVYWYRQLPEEGLKFMVYLQKENIIDESGMPKERFSAEFPKEGPSILRIQQVVRGDSAAYFCASSPGTAEAFFGQGTRLTVV.

This chain uses TRBV21-1 with TRBJ1-6; TRBD1, the table's D call, lacks a check against the DNA. TRBV21-1 is noted as a pseudogene. CDR3 length: 18 residues. This CDR3 is CASSKNGDKSSYNSPLHF. CDR3 nucleotides: TGTGCCAGCAGCAAAAACGGGGACAAAAGCTCCTATAATTCACCCCTCCACTTT.

This sequence joins TRBV12-3 or TRBV12-4 and TRBJ1-3; no definite D call. Trimming shortened V by 7 bases and J by 5 bases, and 12 bases separated the two germline ends. This CDR3 region has 13 residues. CDR3 bases: TGTGCCAGCACCCCTGGGAGCCGAAACACCATATATTTT. It yields the protein CASTPGSRNTIYF.

This chain uses TRBV30 with TRBJ1-1, with 8 nucleotides matching TRBD1. Germline V gene sequence: CDR1 GTSNPN, CDR2 SVGIG (reference sequence). This CDR3 is built from 15 residues. V was pared by 6 bases and J by 5 bases, with 14 bases of the junction left unmatched. CDR3 amino acids: CACRPSLTGETEAFF. The CDR3 nucleotides are TGTGCCTGCCGCCCTTCTCTGACAGGGGAGACTGAAGCTTTCTTT.

The V call is TRBV5-1, the J call TRBJ2-5; the match to TRBD1 covers 8 bases. Per the germline V gene, CDR1 is SGHRS and CDR2 is YFSETQ. The CDR3 runs to 13 residues. The V gene end was trimmed by 5 bases and the J gene end by 5 bases; junction bases not matched to a gene: 5. CDR3 sequence: CASRRQGSETQYF. The CDR3 nucleotides read TGCGCCAGCAGAAGACAGGGGAGCGAGACCCAGTACTTC.

The chain couples TRBV19 to TRBJ1-2; the D is unclear. CDR1 is LNHDA and CDR2 is SQIVND in the germline V gene (reference sequence). Trimming removed 3 bases from V and 5 bases from J, with 13 bases in between. The CDR3 runs to 14 residues. CDR3: CASSMIGIQYGYTF. DNA of the CDR3: TGTGCCAGTAGTATGATCGGGATCCAGTATGGCTACACCTTC. The entire variable domain, with the rest obtained from reference TRBV19 and TRBJ1-2, is as follows: DGGITQSPKYLFRKEGQNVTLSCEQNLNHDAMYWYRQDPGQGLRLIYYSQIVNDFQKGDIAEGYSVSREKKESFPLTVTSAQKNPTAFYLCASSMIGIQYGYTFGSGTRLTVV.

This CDR3 reads CASSLVAGEETQYF. As DNA, the CDR3 is TGTGCCAGCAGCTTAGTGGCGGGAGAAGAGACCCAGTACTTC. The chain has TRBV7-2 and TRBJ2-5, with 7 positions matching TRBD2. This CDR3 region has 14 residues. Trimming cost V 1 base and J 3 bases; bases outside gene matches: 2. Germline CDR1 SGHTA, CDR2 FQGNSA.

The CDR3 nucleotides read TGTGCCACCAGTGATGTAGGGGCGACTGGACTAGCGGGAGAACACTACAATGAGCAGTTCTTC. Its translation: CATSDVGATGLAGEHYNEQFF. The chain is built from TRBV24-1 and TRBJ2-1; 13 nucleotides agree with TRBD2. V was pared by 3 bases and J by 3 bases, with 16 bases of the junction left unmatched. Per the germline V gene, CDR1 is KGHDR and CDR2 is SFDVKD. The CDR3 covers 21 residues.

The table lists this clone with a count of one. The genes are TRBV5-8 and TRBJ1-2; the D gene is possibly TRBD1 (5 bases). This CDR3 is built from 16 residues. Germline V gene data show CDR1 as SGHTS and CDR2 as YDEGEE. The V and J ends lost 4 bases and 0 bases respectively, with 16 bases between them. This chain's CDR3 is CASSLRQYKTNYGYTF. In nucleotides, the CDR3 is TGTGCCAGCAGCCTAAGACAGTACAAGACTAACTATGGCTACACCTTC. The whole variable domain, remainder taken from reference TRBV5-8 and TRBJ1-2, is EAGVTQSPTHLIKTRGQQATLRCSPISGHTSVYWYQQALGLGLQFLLWYDEGEERNRGNFPPRFSGRQFPNYSSELNVNALELEDSALYLCASSLRQYKTNYGYTFGSGTRLTVV.

The gene calls are TRBV3-1 (or the pseudogene TRBV3-2) and TRBJ2-7; D may be TRBD1 (6 bases). Trimming removed 4 bases from V and 6 bases from J, with 16 bases in between. CDR1 LGHDT and CDR2 YNNKEL come from the germline V gene (reference sequence). The CDR3 covers 14 residues. CDR3 coding DNA: TGTGCCAGCAGCCCCAGGTCTCTAGGGGGCGAGCAGTACTTC. It codes for CASSPRSLGGEQYF.

V gene TRBV2 combines with J gene TRBJ2-3, with TRBD2 matching over 12 bases. The germline gives CDR1 SNHLY, CDR2 FYNNEI. The CDR3 runs to 14 residues. V was pared by 6 bases and J by 8 bases, with 6 bases of the junction left unmatched. This CDR3 reads CASRLAGGEGTQYF. For the CDR3, the DNA is TGTGCCAGCAGGCTAGCGGGAGGGGAAGGTACGCAGTATTTT.

The chain combines TRBV6-2 or TRBV6-3 with TRBJ1-2; tentative D call: TRBD1 (5 bases). V was cut by 3 bases and J by 7 bases, with 18 bases left in between. Germline V gene sequence: CDR1 MNHEY, CDR2 SVGEGT. The CDR3 is 15 amino acids. The CDR3 nucleotides are TGTGCCAGCAGTTATATCCCTACGAGGGGAGGTGGCTACACCTTC. Translation: CASSYIPTRGGGYTF.

Only one count was recorded for this clone. The chain combines TRBV5-6 with TRBJ1-2; the D gene is possibly TRBD1 (5 bases). Per germline, CDR1 SGHDT and CDR2 YYEEEE. This CDR3 comprises 13 residues. V gave up 1 base and J gave up 4 bases, with 8 bases separating them. The CDR3 loop is CASSLRGSYGYTF. Written as DNA, the CDR3 is TGTGCCAGCAGCTTGAGGGGATCCTATGGCTACACCTTC.

This clone was counted once. The chain has TRBV25-1 and TRBJ2-3; 8 positions agree with TRBD2. The CDR3 is 16 amino acids. With 3 bases clipped from V and 1 base from J, the junction kept 6 bases outside the gene matches. Germline CDR1 MGHDK, CDR2 SYGVNS. DNA of the CDR3: TGTGCCAGCAGTGATGGACTAGCCGTTGGCACAGATACGCAGTATTTT. It is translated as CASSDGLAVGTDTQYF.

V and J are TRBV11-2 and TRBJ2-1; D is ambiguous. Germline CDR1 is SGHAT and CDR2 is FQNNGV. The V end lost 5 bases, the J end lost 9 bases, and 5 bases lay between the germline ends. The CDR3 totals 10 residues. The CDR3 protein is CASSQIEQFF. The CDR3, as DNA: TGTGCCAGCAGCCAGATTGAGCAGTTCTTC.